The 8 T cell receptor beta chains presented below share a single source sample, sequenced in a study of response to subunit inactivated influenza vaccine. TCRdb passed the RT-PCR reads through MiXCR, listing each CDR3 protein once. This table holds about 240,000 distinct CDR3 sequences, approximately 12% found once. The sample in question was non-naive T cells sorted from PBMCs, obtained roughly 15 days before vaccination. The receptors stem from a man aged 45-65 years who received an inactivated influenza vaccine.

This clonotype was observed a few times. The rearrangement links TRBV12-3 or TRBV12-4 to TRBJ2-5; TRBD2 might be the D (5 bases). V lost 1 base, J lost 4 bases, and 7 bases lay in between. The CDR3 sequence is 13 residues long. In nucleotides, the CDR3 is TGTGCCAGCAGTTTAGAGAGGGTAGAGACCCAGTACTTC. It yields the protein CASSLERVETQYF.

This clonotype was observed a handful of times. The chain has TRBV20-1 and TRBJ1-2; D is ambiguous. V was trimmed by 0 bases and J by 4 bases, leaving 9 bases between them. Germline CDR1 is DFQATT and CDR2 is SNEGSKA (reference sequence). The CDR3 is 13 amino acids. The CDR3 nucleotides read TGCAGTGCTAGAGATCTTGAGAGCTATGGCTACACCTTC. Translated: CSARDLESYGYTF.

This clonotype was seen at least ten times. The gene calls are TRBV2 and TRBJ2-2; a weak D match, TRBD2 (6 bases). Germline V CDR1 and CDR2: SNHLY, FYNNEI. The V end was cut by 4 bases, the J end by 7 bases, with 13 bases between. The CDR3 has 14 amino acids. CDR3 bases: TGTGCCAGCAGTGTCGGGAGTCGCATCGGGGAGCTGTTTTTT. This gives the protein CASSVGSRIGELFF.

This clonotype was detected many times. This sequence joins TRBV27 and TRBJ2-7; D is uncertain. There are 14 residues in the CDR3. The germline CDR1 and CDR2 sequences are MNHEY and SMNVEV (reference sequence). The ends were cut back, 6 bases at V and 3 bases at J, with 15 bases in the middle. The CDR3 region has the DNA TGTGCCAGCAGCCCAGCCCTAGAAAACTACGAGCAGTACTTC. Protein sequence: CASSPALENYEQYF.

This chain connects TRBV28 to TRBJ2-7; 7 nucleotides agree with TRBD1. V dropped 3 bases and J dropped 3; count of bases not matched to a gene: 2. The CDR3 sequence is 13 residues long. Germline loops: CDR1 MDHEN, CDR2 SYDVKM. The CDR3 DNA sequence: TGTGCCAGCAGTTTTCCAGGGGGCTACGAGCAGTACTTC. Translated, it gives CASSFPGGYEQYF.

This clonotype has just a few counts. The rearrangement links TRBV20-1 to TRBJ2-1, with D perhaps matching TRBD2 (5 bases). V lost 6 bases and J lost 10, with 13 bases in between. The CDR3 is made up of 11 amino acids. Germline V CDR1 and CDR2: DFQATT, SNEGSKA (reference sequence). CDR3 nucleotides: TGCAGTGCAGCCCCAAGAGGGGAGCAGTTCTTC. Translating gives CSAAPRGEQFF.

This clonotype showed up many times. V and J are TRBV20-1 and TRBJ2-7, with 10 nucleotides matching TRBD2. V was clipped by 3 bases and J by 4 bases; unmatched bases: 12. The V gene's germline CDR1 is DFQATT and CDR2 SNEGSKA (reference sequence). The CDR3 runs to 16 residues. The DNA of the CDR3 is TGCAGTGCTAGCCGGACTAGCGGCTTAAGTGGGTACGAGCAGTACTTC. It is translated as CSASRTSGLSGYEQYF.

The table lists this clonotype with a few counts. The V and J genes are TRBV6-2 or TRBV6-3 and TRBJ2-7; tentative D call: TRBD1 (6 bases). Per the germline V gene, CDR1 is MNHEY and CDR2 is SVGEGT. The CDR3 is 14 amino acids. The V end lost 2 bases, the J end lost 2 bases, and 10 bases lay between the germline ends. DNA of the CDR3: TGTGCCAGCAGTTACCACACAGGGACCTACGAGCAGTACTTC. Translated, it gives CASSYHTGTYEQYF.